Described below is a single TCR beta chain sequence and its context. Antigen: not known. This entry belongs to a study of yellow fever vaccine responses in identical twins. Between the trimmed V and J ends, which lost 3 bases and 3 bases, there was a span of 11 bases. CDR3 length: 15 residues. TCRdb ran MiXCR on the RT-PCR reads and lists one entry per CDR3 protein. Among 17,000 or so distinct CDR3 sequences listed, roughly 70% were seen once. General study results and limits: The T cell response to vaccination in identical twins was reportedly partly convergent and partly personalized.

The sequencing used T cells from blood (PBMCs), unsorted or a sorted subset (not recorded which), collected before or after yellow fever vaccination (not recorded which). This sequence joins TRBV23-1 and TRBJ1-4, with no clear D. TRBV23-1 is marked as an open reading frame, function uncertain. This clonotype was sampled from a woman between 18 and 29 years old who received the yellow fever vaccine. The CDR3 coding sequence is TGCGCCAGCAGTCATTCCGCCAGCTCTAATGAAAAACTGTTTTTT. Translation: CASSHSASSNEKLFF.